In its sample, the clone carrying this TCR beta chain was seen a few times. The CDR3 spans 15 residues. V gave up 0 bases and J gave up 0 bases, with 10 bases separating them. Germline CDR1 reads DFQATT; CDR2 reads SNEGSKA (reference sequence). A universal primer site was incorporated via template switching, and the cDNA contained unique molecular identifiers. Via MiXCR, TCRdb re-called the 5' RACE reads, giving one row per CDR3 protein. This sample has roughly 350,000 distinct CDR3 sequences, with around 9% found just once. The source of the sample is a study of identical twins. The sequenced sample was naive T cells sorted from blood. The chain is built from TRBV20-1 and TRBJ2-3; D unresolved. The sequence derives from a woman aged 45-59 years in good health. This chain's CDR3 is CSARDPGVSTDTQYF. CDR3 coding DNA: TGCAGTGCTAGAGATCCTGGCGTTAGCACAGATACGCAGTATTTT.